This T cell receptor (beta chain) was documented in a study of response to subunit inactivated influenza vaccine. MiXCR was run by TCRdb on the RT-PCR reads, yielding one entry per CDR3 protein. Of about 500,000 distinct CDR3 sequences in the sample, approximately 15% were seen once. Trimming removed 4 bases from V and 2 bases from J; junction bases left unmatched: 12. CDR3 length: 17 amino acids. Germline V gives CDR1 SGHRS, CDR2 YFSETQ. The receptor was isolated from a man aged 45 to 70 who received an inactivated influenza vaccine. The material sequenced was CD4+ T cells sorted from PBMCs, taken about 24 months after vaccination. The chain combines TRBV5-1 with TRBJ2-3; 8 bases line up with TRBD2. CDR3 sequence reads: CASSRDGRAGATDTQYF. As DNA, the CDR3 is TGCGCCAGCAGCCGAGATGGTCGAGCGGGGGCCACAGATACGCAGTATTTT.